This T cell receptor beta chain was captured in a study of CD8 T cells in ankylosing spondylitis. Unmatched junction bases numbered 12, after V lost 6 bases and J lost 4 bases. The V gene's germline CDR1 is MDHEN and CDR2 SYDVKM. This CDR3 spans 16 amino acids. This clonotype was observed at least ten times. The authors made TCR beta libraries by quantitative 5'-RACE with molecular barcodes. MiXCR was run by TCRdb on the 5' RACE reads, yielding one entry per CDR3 protein. In the table there are 150,000 to 200,000 distinct CDR3 sequences, about a sixth of which are singletons. The chain combines TRBV28 with TRBJ1-1; TRBD1 matches at 9 bases. The receptor was isolated from a male donor with ankylosing spondylitis or in good health (not recorded which). The sample taken for sequencing was blood, either unsorted or a sorted T cell fraction (not recorded which). This chain's CDR3 is CASREQGATLGTEAFF. The CDR3 DNA reads TGTGCCAGCAGGGAACAGGGGGCGACGCTTGGCACTGAAGCTTTCTTT.